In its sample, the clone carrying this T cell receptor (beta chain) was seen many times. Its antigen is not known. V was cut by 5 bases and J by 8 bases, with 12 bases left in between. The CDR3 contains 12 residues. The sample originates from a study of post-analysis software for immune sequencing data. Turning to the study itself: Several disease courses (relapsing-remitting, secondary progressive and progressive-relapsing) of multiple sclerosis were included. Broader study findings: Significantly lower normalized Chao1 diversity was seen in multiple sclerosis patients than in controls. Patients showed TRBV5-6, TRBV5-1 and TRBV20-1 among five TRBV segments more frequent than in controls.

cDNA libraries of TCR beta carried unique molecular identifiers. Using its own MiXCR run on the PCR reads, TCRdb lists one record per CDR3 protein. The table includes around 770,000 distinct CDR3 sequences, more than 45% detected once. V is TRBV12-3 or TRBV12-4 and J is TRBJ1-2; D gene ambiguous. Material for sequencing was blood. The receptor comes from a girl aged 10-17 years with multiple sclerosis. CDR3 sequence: CASSHPVGGYTF. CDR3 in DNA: TGTGCCAGCAGTCATCCGGTGGGGGGCTACACCTTC.